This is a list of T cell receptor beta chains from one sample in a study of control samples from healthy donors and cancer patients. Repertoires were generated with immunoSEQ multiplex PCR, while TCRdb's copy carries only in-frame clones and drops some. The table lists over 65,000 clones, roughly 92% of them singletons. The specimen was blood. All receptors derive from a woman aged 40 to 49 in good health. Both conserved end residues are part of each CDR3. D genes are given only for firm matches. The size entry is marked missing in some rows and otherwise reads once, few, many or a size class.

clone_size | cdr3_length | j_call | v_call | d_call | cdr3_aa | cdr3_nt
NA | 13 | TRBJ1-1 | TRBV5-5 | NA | CASSLLTYTEAFF | TGTGCCAGCAGCTTACTTACATACACTGAAGCTTTCTTT
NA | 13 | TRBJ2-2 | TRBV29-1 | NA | CSVEDGMGGELFF | TGCAGCGTTGAAGACGGGATGGGCGGGGAGCTGTTTTTT
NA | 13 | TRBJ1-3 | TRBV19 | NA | CASSIGQRDTIYF | TGTGCCAGTAGTATCGGGCAGAGGGACACCATATATTTT
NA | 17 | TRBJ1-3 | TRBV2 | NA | CASSACGGGTSGNTIYF | TGTGCCAGCAGTGCCTGTGGCGGGGGGACCTCTGGAAACACCATATATTTT
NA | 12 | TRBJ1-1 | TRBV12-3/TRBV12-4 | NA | CASSWGTHEAFF | TGTGCCAGCAGCTGGGGGACACATGAAGCTTTCTTT
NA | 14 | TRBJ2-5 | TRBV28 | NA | CASSLYLGTETQYF | TGTGCCAGCAGTTTATATCTTGGGACTGAGACCCAGTACTTC
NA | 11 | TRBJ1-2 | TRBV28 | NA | CASSWADGYTF | TGTGCCAGCAGTTGGGCCGATGGCTACACCTTC
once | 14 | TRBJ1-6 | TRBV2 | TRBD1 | CANRAGQGNSPLHF | TGTGCCAACAGAGCGGGACAGGGTAATTCACCCCTCCACTTT
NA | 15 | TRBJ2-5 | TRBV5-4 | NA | CASSLGPQVWETQYF | TGTGCCAGCAGCTTGGGCCCCCAAGTTTGGGAGACCCAGTACTTC
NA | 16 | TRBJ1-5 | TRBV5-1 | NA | CASSLAGSYSNQPQHF | TGCGCCAGCAGCTTGGCTGGTAGCTATAGCAATCAGCCCCAGCATTTT
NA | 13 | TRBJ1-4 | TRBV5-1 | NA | CASVRTLNEKLFF | TGCGCCAGCGTCCGGACACTGAACGAAAAACTGTTTTTT
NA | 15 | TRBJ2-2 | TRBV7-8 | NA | CASSLKFGLTGELFF | TGTGCCAGCAGCTTGAAGTTCGGCCTCACCGGGGAGCTGTTTTTT
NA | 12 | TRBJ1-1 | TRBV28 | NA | CASNLSGTEAFF | TGTGCCAGCAACTTGTCTGGGACTGAAGCTTTCTTT
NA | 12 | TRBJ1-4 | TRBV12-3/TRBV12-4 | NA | CASSLDSEKLFF | TGTGCCAGCAGTTTGGACAGCGAAAAACTGTTTTTT
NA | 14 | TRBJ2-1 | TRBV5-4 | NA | CASSLAFQPNEQFF | TGTGCCAGCAGCTTGGCCTTCCAACCCAATGAGCAGTTCTTC
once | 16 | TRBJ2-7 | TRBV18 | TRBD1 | CASSPPGQGSPYEQYF | TGTGCCAGCTCACCACCGGGACAGGGGAGCCCCTACGAGCAGTACTTC
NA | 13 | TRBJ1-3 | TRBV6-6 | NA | CATLKGAGNTIYF | TGTGCCACCCTGAAGGGGGCTGGAAACACCATATATTTT
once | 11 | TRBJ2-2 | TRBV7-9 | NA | CASSPWGELFF | TGTGCCAGCAGTCCCTGGGGGGAGCTGTTTTTT
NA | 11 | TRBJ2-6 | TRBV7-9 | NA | CASSPYTLPTF | TGTGCCAGCAGCCCGTATACCCTACCCACTTTC
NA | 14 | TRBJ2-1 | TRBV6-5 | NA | CASSYSRTANEQFF | TGTGCCAGCAGTTACTCCCGGACCGCGAATGAGCAGTTCTTC